The 30 T cell receptor beta chains given below trace back to one sample, sequenced in a study of T-cell memory formation after mild COVID-19. TCRdb reprocessed the 5' RACE reads with MiXCR, giving one entry per CDR3 protein. The table lists 140,000 to 150,000 distinct CDR3 sequences, about 25% of them singletons. Sequencing input: PBMCs or a T cell subset sorted from them (not recorded which). The source of these receptors is an adult woman who had mild COVID-19 (a few samples of this study predate the infection). Cell type and time point are not known.

This clonotype has just a few counts. This chain uses TRBV7-3 with TRBJ2-1; TRBD2 agrees at 13 bases. CDR1 SGHTA and CDR2 FQGTGA come from the germline V gene. This CDR3 has 15 amino acids. J was trimmed by 6 bases and V by 1 base; bases with no gene match: 0. The CDR3: CASSLRTSGSNEQFF. For the CDR3, the DNA is TGTGCCAGCAGCTTAAGGACTAGCGGGAGCAATGAGCAGTTCTTC.

J is TRBJ1-1 and V is TRBV29-1; D might be TRBD1 (6 bases). V was cut by 6 bases and J by 4 bases, with 18 bases left in between. Germline V CDR1 and CDR2: SQVTM, ANQGSEA. The CDR3 extends over 14 amino acids. The CDR3 sequence: CSVETTGMGTEAFF. CDR3 nucleotides: TGCAGCGTGGAAACCACAGGGATGGGCACTGAAGCTTTCTTT.

This clonotype was found many times. The rearrangement uses TRBV27 and TRBJ2-1; 9 nucleotides align to TRBD1. The ends lost 8 bases at V and 6 bases at J; junction bases unmatched: 17. CDR3 length: 17 residues. Looked up from germline, CDR1 is MNHEY and CDR2 is SMNVEV (reference sequence). DNA of the CDR3: TGTGCCAGCGCATTGACAGGGGGATCCCTTCTGCCCAATGAGCAGTTCTTC. Translated: CASALTGGSLLPNEQFF.

The chain's CDR3 is CASAPMASGYGYTF. The CDR3, as DNA: TGTGCCAGCGCGCCTATGGCCTCGGGCTATGGCTACACCTTC. This chain uses TRBV12-3 or TRBV12-4 with TRBJ1-2; no clear D. The CDR3 contains 14 residues. V lost 8 bases, J lost 4 bases, and 17 bases lay in between.

The chain links TRBV7-9 to TRBJ2-2; D is ambiguous. Germline V gene sequence: CDR1 SEHNR, CDR2 FQNEAQ (reference sequence). V lost 4 bases, J lost 9 bases, and 12 bases lay in between. The CDR3 consists of 13 residues. The CDR3 loop reads CASSSDPHRELFF. The CDR3 DNA reads as TGTGCCAGCAGCTCGGACCCCCACCGGGAGCTGTTTTTT.

There are a few counts of this clonotype. This chain uses TRBV4-1 with TRBJ1-4; unclear D gene. Germline V lookup: CDR1 MGHRA, CDR2 YSYEKL. The CDR3 has 14 amino acids. The V and J ends lost 1 base and 8 bases respectively, with 11 bases between them. As DNA, the CDR3 is TGCGCCAGCAGCCAAGTGGAAGGAGGAGAAAAACTGTTTTTT. It translates to CASSQVEGGEKLFF.

The V and J genes are TRBV20-1 and TRBJ2-5, with a tentative D call TRBD2 (5 bases). The CDR3 sequence is 14 residues long. The germline V and J ends were trimmed by 0 bases and 5 bases, with 13 bases remaining between them. Germline V gene sequence: CDR1 DFQATT, CDR2 SNEGSKA (reference sequence). The CDR3 reads CSARDGGLLETQYF. CDR3 coding DNA: TGCAGTGCTAGAGATGGAGGTCTGTTGGAGACCCAGTACTTC.

V and J are TRBV29-1 and TRBJ1-2; no reliable D call. Germline V gene sequence: CDR1 SQVTM, CDR2 ANQGSEA. The CDR3 is 13 amino acids. V was clipped by 6 bases and J by 8 bases, with 19 bases between them. The CDR3 region has the DNA TGCAGCGTCGAGACGGACGGTTTCGGAGGCTACACCTTC. Amino acids: CSVETDGFGGYTF.

The rearrangement links TRBV29-1 to TRBJ1-2; no definite D call. The CDR3 has 17 amino acids. The V gene lost 0 bases and the J gene lost 1 base, with 18 bases spanning the gap. Germline loops: CDR1 SQVTM, CDR2 ANQGSEA. The CDR3 protein is CSVEDLWAEDFNYGYTF. DNA of the CDR3: TGCAGCGTTGAAGATCTCTGGGCGGAAGATTTTAACTATGGCTACACCTTC.

This clonotype was seen more than once but under ten times. The chain uses TRBV24-1 and TRBJ2-7; the match to TRBD1 covers 7 bases. Germline trimming cut 2 bases from V and 3 bases from J; bases unmatched to any gene: 6. This CDR3 is 15 amino acids long. CDR1 KGHDR and CDR2 SFDVKD come from the germline V gene. CDR3 nucleotides: TGTGCCACCAGTGATTCCGGGACAGAAAGCTACGAGCAGTACTTC. This sequence encodes CATSDSGTESYEQYF.

The chain recombines TRBV5-1 with TRBJ1-1; TRBD1 matches at 7 bases. CDR1 SGHRS and CDR2 YFSETQ come from the germline V gene. The CDR3 consists of 13 residues. With V trimmed by 3 bases and J by 4 bases, 3 bases remained unmatched. The CDR3 coding sequence is TGCGCCAGCAGCTGGAACAGGGGCACTGAAGCTTTCTTT. Amino acid sequence: CASSWNRGTEAFF.

CDR3 loop: CSARVLEDTQVMNTEAFF. The CDR3 region has the DNA TGCAGTGCTAGAGTCTTAGAGGATACTCAGGTCATGAACACTGAAGCTTTCTTT. The V gene is TRBV20-1, the J gene TRBJ1-1, with D unresolved. The V end lost 1 base, the J end lost 0 bases, and 21 bases lay between the germline ends. The CDR3 runs 18 residues. CDR1 and CDR2 from the germline V gene are DFQATT and SNEGSKA (reference sequence).

This clonotype was recorded a few times. The chain couples TRBV4-1 to TRBJ1-1; D is uncertain. The V gene's germline CDR1 is MGHRA and CDR2 YSYEKL. The V end was cut by 4 bases, the J end by 4 bases, with 7 bases between. The CDR3 loop spans 12 amino acids. The CDR3: CASSRPFTEAFF. The CDR3 coding sequence is TGCGCCAGCAGCCGTCCGTTCACTGAAGCTTTCTTT.

The V gene is TRBV6-5, the J gene TRBJ1-3; 7 nucleotides match TRBD1. This CDR3 comprises 15 residues. J was trimmed by 1 base and V by 6 bases; bases with no gene match: 6. Per the germline V gene, CDR1 is MNHEY and CDR2 is SVGAGI. DNA of the CDR3: TGTGCCAGCAGCGCGTGGACAGGATCTGGAAACACCATATATTTT. Its translation: CASSAWTGSGNTIYF.

V usage is TRBV12-5 and J usage is TRBJ2-3; a weak D match, TRBD2 (6 bases). The CDR3 covers 17 residues. CDR1 is LGHNT and CDR2 is FRNRAP in the germline V gene. Trimming pared 3 bases from V and 0 bases from J, leaving 16 bases between. CDR3 nucleotide sequence: TGTGCTAGTGGTTTTAGTGTAATGGCGGGGAGCACAGATACGCAGTATTTT. Its protein product is CASGFSVMAGSTDTQYF.

This chain links TRBV27 with TRBJ2-5; D is unclear. Trimming took 5 bases from V and 3 from J, leaving 16 bases between them. This CDR3 is 15 amino acids long. Germline V gene lookup returns CDR1 MNHEY and CDR2 SMNVEV (reference sequence). The CDR3 nucleotides read TGTGCCAGCAGTCCTGGGATTGGAATAGAAGAGACCCAGTACTTC. This translates into CASSPGIGIEETQYF.

In its sample, this clonotype was seen a few times. V gene TRBV7-2 combines with J gene TRBJ1-1; tentative D call: TRBD1 (5 bases). Germline V gene lookup returns CDR1 SGHTA and CDR2 FQGNSA. Trimming stripped 1 base from V and 3 bases from J, with 15 bases between. The CDR3 consists of 16 residues. CDR3 coding DNA: TGTGCCAGCAGCTTAGACCGGACAAATACAGACACTGAAGCTTTCTTT. Its protein is CASSLDRTNTDTEAFF.

This clonotype was observed a handful of times. The chain carries TRBV24-1 and TRBJ2-3; D not resolved. V was pared by 3 bases and J by 2 bases, with 8 bases between. The CDR3 covers 14 residues. Germline lookup yields CDR1 KGHDR and CDR2 SFDVKD. The CDR3 DNA reads as TGTGCCACCAGTGATGAACTACTCACAGATACGCAGTATTTT. Its translation: CATSDELLTDTQYF.

This clonotype turned up a few times. The chain couples TRBV5-1 to TRBJ2-3; D unclear. CDR3 length equals 15 residues. With 0 bases removed from V and 7 bases from J, the gap between germline ends came to 15 bases. Germline CDR1 SGHRS, CDR2 YFSETQ. This CDR3 is CASSLAGPQTNTQYF. CDR3 DNA: TGCGCCAGCAGCTTGGCCGGGCCGCAGACAAATACGCAGTATTTT.

This clonotype was seen only a few times. The gene calls are TRBV7-8 and TRBJ1-2, with D uncertain. CDR3 length: 13 amino acids. The germline gives CDR1 SGHVS, CDR2 FQNEAQ. V was cut by 6 bases and J by 6 bases, with 14 bases left in between. DNA for the CDR3: TGTGCCAGCAGTACCCGCCCCGGAGATGGCTACACCTTC. As protein: CASSTRPGDGYTF.

This chain connects TRBV4-1 to TRBJ2-7; D is possibly TRBD1 (6 bases). CDR3 length equals 15 residues. Germline lookup yields CDR1 MGHRA and CDR2 YSYEKL. V lost 0 bases to trimming and J lost 12 bases, with 21 bases between them. The CDR3 nucleotides read TGCGCCAGCAGCCAAGATTCGGACAGAGACCCTTTGCGGTACTTC. Translating it yields CASSQDSDRDPLRYF.

The V and J genes are TRBV7-2 and TRBJ2-7; D remains ambiguous. Germline CDR1 SGHTA, CDR2 FQGNSA. V was pared by 5 bases and J by 2 bases, with 10 bases between. The CDR3 length is 13 residues. In nucleotides, the CDR3 is TGTGCCAGCAGCCCTCAGGTCCCCTACGAGCAGTACTTC. It translates to CASSPQVPYEQYF.

This chain links TRBV12-3 or TRBV12-4 with TRBJ2-7; 8 nucleotides agree with TRBD1. The CDR3 has 16 residues. The V gene end was trimmed by 1 base and the J gene end by 4 bases; junction bases not matched to a gene: 9. CDR3 bases: TGTGCCAGCAGTTTAGTGGGGGGACAGGAGAATTACGAGCAGTACTTC. Translation gives CASSLVGGQENYEQYF.

The table lists this clonotype with a few counts. The chain links TRBV12-3 or TRBV12-4 to TRBJ2-7, with 8 nucleotides matching TRBD2. V trimming: 3 bases; J trimming: 5 bases; junction bases outside the gene matches: 6. The length of the CDR3 is 14 residues. This chain's CDR3 is CASSFGSGMHEQYF. CDR3 bases: TGTGCCAGCAGTTTTGGTAGCGGGATGCACGAGCAGTACTTC.

In its sample, this clonotype was seen a few times. The rearrangement joins TRBV4-1 to TRBJ2-2; 7 nucleotides agree with TRBD2. The germline V gene has CDR1 MGHRA and CDR2 YSYEKL. With 3 bases clipped from V and 5 bases from J, the junction kept 6 bases outside the gene matches. This CDR3 contains 15 residues. The CDR3 bases are TGCGCCAGCAGCCACGCGGGAGAGGGGACCGGGGAGCTGTTTTTT. This translates into CASSHAGEGTGELFF.

The rearrangement uses TRBV27 and TRBJ1-1, with no clear D. The V gene lost 5 bases and the J gene lost 4 bases, with 8 bases spanning the gap. The germline gives CDR1 MNHEY, CDR2 SMNVEV (reference sequence). This CDR3 is 12 amino acids long. The chain's CDR3 is CASSAFGTEAFF. DNA of the CDR3: TGTGCCAGCAGTGCCTTTGGCACTGAAGCTTTCTTT.

The chain carries TRBV7-8 and TRBJ1-1; TRBD1 matches at 9 bases. The V gene's germline CDR1 is SGHVS and CDR2 FQNEAQ. V was pared by 4 bases and J by 11 bases, with 17 bases of the junction left unmatched. The CDR3 has 16 amino acids. The chain's CDR3 is CASSSTRTGAAGRAFF. CDR3 in DNA: TGTGCCAGCAGCTCAACACGGACAGGGGCAGCGGGTCGGGCTTTCTTT.

This clonotype was seen a few times. The chain joins TRBV20-1 to TRBJ2-7, with 11 bases aligning to TRBD2. Germline lookup yields CDR1 DFQATT and CDR2 SNEGSKA (reference sequence). Trimming took 3 bases from V and 2 from J; bases not matched to a gene: 6. This CDR3 contains 15 residues. CDR3 nucleotides: TGCAGTGCTAGGCCGATAGCGGGAGGGCCCTACGAGCAGTACTTC. This gives the protein CSARPIAGGPYEQYF.

The chain links TRBV11-2 to TRBJ2-1, with D perhaps given as TRBD1 or TRBD2 (5 bases each). The V and J ends lost 4 bases and 6 bases respectively, with 10 bases between them. The germline V gene encodes CDR1 SGHAT and CDR2 FQNNGV. The CDR3 sequence is 13 residues long. The CDR3 nucleotides are TGTGCCAGCAGCTCGGGACCCTCCAATGAGCAGTTCTTC. Encoded protein: CASSSGPSNEQFF.

This clonotype was seen many times. The chain is built from TRBV7-3 and TRBJ1-1; 8 nucleotides align to TRBD1. CDR1 SGHTA and CDR2 FQGTGA come from the germline V gene. The CDR3 is 14 residues long. The ends lost 6 bases at V and 5 bases at J; junction bases unmatched: 8. The CDR3 nucleotides are TGTGCCAGCAGTACAGGGGGAATGGGGACTGAAGCTTTCTTT. It translates to CASSTGGMGTEAFF.